This T cell receptor (beta chain) appears in the sequencing data of a study of T cell repertoires and HLA-DP antigens. The CDR3 length is 15 residues. The ends lost 5 bases at V and 4 bases at J; junction bases unmatched: 8. Germline V lookup: CDR1 SNHLY, CDR2 FYNNEI. As regards this clone: The target antigen is unknown.

Assay used: immunoSEQ multiplex PCR; TCRdb lists only in-frame clones, some missing. In the table there are about 110,000 clones, around 93% of which are singletons. The source of this sequence is a woman between 18 and 29 years old in good health and CMV-seronegative. This rearrangement joins TRBV2 to TRBJ1-5; 7 positions agree with TRBD1. The sample consisted of CD4+ T cells from PBMCs. The CDR3 protein is CASSSDRDINQPQHF. CDR3 DNA sequence: TGTGCCAGCAGTTCTGACAGGGATATTAATCAGCCCCAGCATTTT. The complete variable domain, with remaining parts taken from reference TRBV2 and TRBJ1-5, reads EPEVTQTPSHQVTQMGQEVILRCVPISNHLYFYWYRQILGQKVEFLVSFYNNEISEKSEIFDDQFSVERPDGSNFTLKIRSTKLEDSAMYFCASSSDRDINQPQHFGDGTRLSIL.